Below are 9 T cell receptor beta chains sequenced from a single sample in a study of Ad26.COV2.S vaccination and SARS-CoV-2 variants. Measured with immunoSEQ multiplex PCR; TCRdb has only the in-frame clones, and not every one. The profile shows more than 400,000 clones, about 92% of them singletons. Stated treatment: 15 to 20 received Ad26.COV2.S at low or high dose, single or two shots; about 5 received placebo; per-sample allocation not given. Vaccine and placebo recipients were sampled on day 63 after the first injection. The sequencing here drew on peripheral blood, taken in a trial of Ad26.COV2.S vaccine versus placebo. Source of these receptors: a person aged 18 to 65 who received the Ad26.COV2.S COVID-19 vaccine or a placebo.

The chain links TRBV2 to TRBJ2-2; D is unresolved. This CDR3 has 14 residues. V lost 1 base and J 1 base, leaving 4 bases between the germline ends. CDR1 and CDR2 from the germline V gene are SNHLY and FYNNEI. The CDR3 DNA is TGTGCCAGCAGTGAAGATTTGAACACCGGGGAGCTGTTTTTT. This sequence encodes CASSEDLNTGELFF.

The rearrangement joins TRBV10-3 to TRBJ2-2; no reliable D call. This CDR3 is built from 15 residues. V dropped 0 bases and J dropped 0 bases, with 5 bases sitting between them. Germline V gene sequence: CDR1 ENHRY, CDR2 SYGVKD. This chain's CDR3 is CAISESGTNTGELFF. The CDR3 DNA is TGTGCCATCAGTGAGTCAGGGACGAACACCGGGGAGCTGTTTTTT.

J is TRBJ2-7 and V is TRBV4-1, with TRBD1 matching 9 bases. There are 16 residues in the CDR3. J gave up 6 bases and V 4 bases, and 13 bases lay outside the gene matches. From germline, CDR1 is MGHRA and CDR2 YSYEKL. The CDR3, as DNA: TGCGCCAGCAGCCCAAGCCGTGGGGACAGGGTTTTCGAGCAGTACTTC. Its protein is CASSPSRGDRVFEQYF.

This chain connects TRBV7-6 to TRBJ1-3, with D unclear. Germline CDR1 and CDR2: SGHVS and FNYEAQ. This CDR3 comprises 16 residues. The V end was cut by 5 bases, the J end by 1 base, with 15 bases between. DNA of the CDR3: TGTGCCAGCAGCCCTCGGACGCCAAGTTCTGGAAACACCATATATTTT. Translation: CASSPRTPSSGNTIYF.

The J gene is TRBJ1-5, the V gene TRBV28; D gene ambiguous. The germline CDR1 and CDR2 sequences are MDHEN and SYDVKM. The CDR3 contains 16 residues. The V gene lost 5 bases and the J gene lost 2 bases, with 16 bases spanning the gap. The CDR3 loop reads CASSPPALEGNQPQHF. CDR3 DNA: TGTGCCAGCAGTCCTCCGGCTCTCGAGGGCAATCAGCCCCAGCATTTT.

The V call is TRBV2, the J call TRBJ2-3, with D hard to call. V dropped 4 bases and J dropped 5 bases, with 4 bases sitting between them. Looked up from germline, CDR1 is SNHLY and CDR2 is FYNNEI. This CDR3 spans 11 amino acids. CDR3 DNA sequence: TGTGCCAGCAGTGCGGTAGATACGCAGTATTTT. Amino acid sequence: CASSAVDTQYF.

This sequence joins TRBV7-2 and TRBJ2-7; no firm D call. CDR1 and CDR2 from the germline V gene are SGHTA and FQGNSA. Trimming shortened V by 5 bases and J by 3 bases, and 8 bases separated the two germline ends. The CDR3 extends over 12 amino acids. The DNA of the CDR3 is TGTGCCAGCAGCCCCACGAGCTACGAGCAGTACTTC. It specifies CASSPTSYEQYF.

The chain uses TRBV5-4 and TRBJ1-2; the match to TRBD1 covers 8 bases. The CDR3 totals 13 residues. V was pared by 2 bases and J by 8 bases, with 5 bases of the junction left unmatched. The germline V gene encodes CDR1 SGHNT and CDR2 YYREEE (reference sequence). The CDR3 loop reads CASSFQGAGGYTF. CDR3 DNA sequence: TGTGCCAGCAGCTTTCAGGGGGCAGGGGGCTACACCTTC.

V gene TRBV5-1 combines with J gene TRBJ2-5; D not resolved. The CDR3 has 15 residues. Germline V gene data show CDR1 as SGHRS and CDR2 as YFSETQ. V lost 4 bases, J lost 2 bases, and 15 bases lay in between. The CDR3 here is CASSPLVDSQETQYF. The CDR3 coding sequence is TGCGCCAGCAGCCCCCTCGTAGACTCGCAAGAGACCCAGTACTTC.